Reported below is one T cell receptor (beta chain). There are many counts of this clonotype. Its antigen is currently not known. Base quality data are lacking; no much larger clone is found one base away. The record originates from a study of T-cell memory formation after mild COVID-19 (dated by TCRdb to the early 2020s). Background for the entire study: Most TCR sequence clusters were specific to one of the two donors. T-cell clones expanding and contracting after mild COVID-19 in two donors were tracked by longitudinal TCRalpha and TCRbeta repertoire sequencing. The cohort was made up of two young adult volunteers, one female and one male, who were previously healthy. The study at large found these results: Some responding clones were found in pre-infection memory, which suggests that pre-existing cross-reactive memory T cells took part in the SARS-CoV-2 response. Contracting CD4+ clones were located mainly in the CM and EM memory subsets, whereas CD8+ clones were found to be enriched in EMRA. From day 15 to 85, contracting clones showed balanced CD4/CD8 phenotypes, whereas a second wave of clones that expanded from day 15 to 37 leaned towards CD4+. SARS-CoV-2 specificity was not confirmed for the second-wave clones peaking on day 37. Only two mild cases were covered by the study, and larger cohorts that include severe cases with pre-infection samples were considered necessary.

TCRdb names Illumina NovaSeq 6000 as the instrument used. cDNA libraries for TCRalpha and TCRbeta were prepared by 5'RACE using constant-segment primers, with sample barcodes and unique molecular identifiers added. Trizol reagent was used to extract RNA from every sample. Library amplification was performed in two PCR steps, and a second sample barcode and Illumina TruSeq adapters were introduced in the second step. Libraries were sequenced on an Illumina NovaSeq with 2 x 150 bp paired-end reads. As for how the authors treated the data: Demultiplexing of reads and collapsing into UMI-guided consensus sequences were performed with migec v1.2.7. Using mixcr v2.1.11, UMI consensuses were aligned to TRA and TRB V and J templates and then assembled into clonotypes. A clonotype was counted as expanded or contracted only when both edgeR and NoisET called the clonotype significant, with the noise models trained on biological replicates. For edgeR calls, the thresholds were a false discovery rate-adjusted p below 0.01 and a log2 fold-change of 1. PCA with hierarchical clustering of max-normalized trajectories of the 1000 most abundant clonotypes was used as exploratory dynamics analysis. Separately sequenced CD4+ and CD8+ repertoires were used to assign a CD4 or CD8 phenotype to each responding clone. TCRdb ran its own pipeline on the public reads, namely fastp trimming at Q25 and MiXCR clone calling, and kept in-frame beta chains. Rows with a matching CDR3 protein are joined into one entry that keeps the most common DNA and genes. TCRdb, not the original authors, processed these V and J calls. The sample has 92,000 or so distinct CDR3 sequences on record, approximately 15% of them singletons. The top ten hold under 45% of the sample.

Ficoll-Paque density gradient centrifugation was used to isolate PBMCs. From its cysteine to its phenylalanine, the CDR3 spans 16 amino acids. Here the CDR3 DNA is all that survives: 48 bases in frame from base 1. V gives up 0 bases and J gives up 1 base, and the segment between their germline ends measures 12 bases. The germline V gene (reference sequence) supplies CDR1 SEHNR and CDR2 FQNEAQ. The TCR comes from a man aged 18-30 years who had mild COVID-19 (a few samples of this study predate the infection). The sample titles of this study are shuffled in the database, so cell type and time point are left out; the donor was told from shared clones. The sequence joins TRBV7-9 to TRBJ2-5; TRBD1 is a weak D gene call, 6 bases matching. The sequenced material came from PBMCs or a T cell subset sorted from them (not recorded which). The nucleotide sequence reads TGTGCCAGCAGCTTAGCGGGGGCCATCCTCCAAGAGACCCAGTACTTC. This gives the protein CASSLAGAILQETQYF.